The 20 T cell receptor beta chains below were found in one sample sequenced in a study of cytomegalovirus exposure and HLA in healthy donors. PCR amplification relied on 60 Vbeta primers (plus 13 Jbeta primers). The table came from immunoSEQ multiplex PCR; TCRdb's copy has only in-frame clones and leaves some out. The repertoire consists of about 110,000 clones, with around 77% occurring once and the leading ten covering approximately 5%. Sequenced: PBMCs. All receptors come from a woman between 25 and 40 years old in good health and CMV-seropositive.

The chain recombines TRBV28 with TRBJ1-4, with D hard to call. Trimming removed 6 bases from V and 0 bases from J, with 14 bases in between. The CDR3 contains 16 residues. Germline V gene sequence: CDR1 MDHEN, CDR2 SYDVKM. DNA for the CDR3: TGTGCCAGCAGGGGCGCCTCAGACGCAACTAATGAAAAACTGTTTTTT. Protein sequence: CASRGASDATNEKLFF.

The chain joins TRBV6-1 to TRBJ1-1; D is uncertain. Trimming stripped 6 bases from V and 5 bases from J, with 10 bases between. Germline V gene sequence: CDR1 MNHNS, CDR2 SASEGT. The CDR3 has 12 residues. The CDR3 bases are TGTGCCAGCAGGATGTGGGAGACTGAAGCTTTCTTT. It specifies CASRMWETEAFF.

This clone was detected a few times. The chain recombines TRBV30 with TRBJ2-2, with 7 bases matching TRBD1. CDR1 and CDR2 from the germline V gene are GTSNPN and SVGIG (reference sequence). This CDR3 is built from 17 residues. The V and J ends lost 4 bases and 4 bases, in that order; junction bases with no gene match: 15. The CDR3 coding sequence is TGTGCCTGGAAAAGGCGGTGGGGACAGACAAGCACCGGGGAGCTGTTTTTT. This gives the protein CAWKRRWGQTSTGELFF.

The chain joins TRBV28 to TRBJ2-5; TRBD1 might be the D (6 bases). CDR1 is MDHEN and CDR2 is SYDVKM in the germline V gene. CDR3 length: 14 residues. Between the trimmed V and J ends, which lost 5 bases and 1 base, there was a span of 11 bases. CDR3 region: CASSRGQTQETQYF. CDR3 sequence (DNA): TGTGCCAGCAGTCGCGGACAGACCCAAGAGACCCAGTACTTC.

V usage is TRBV5-5 and J usage is TRBJ2-2; TRBD1 agrees at 12 bases. The germline V gene encodes CDR1 SGHKS and CDR2 YYEKEE (reference sequence). The CDR3 is made up of 19 amino acids. Trimming cost V 5 bases and J 4 bases; bases outside gene matches: 15. CDR3 sequence (DNA): TGTGCCAGCAGTTCCGAAGGGACAGGGGGCACTTGGTCCACCGGGGAGCTGTTTTTT. Translated, it gives CASSSEGTGGTWSTGELFF.

The chain combines TRBV4-1 with TRBJ1-2, with 9 bases that match TRBD1. Germline loops: CDR1 MGHRA, CDR2 YSYEKL. The CDR3 sequence is 15 residues long. Trimming at V came to 4 bases and at J to 4 bases, leaving 7 bases not matched to a gene. CDR3 in amino acids: CASSPGQGSPYGYTF. In DNA, the CDR3 is TGCGCCAGCAGCCCGGGACAGGGTTCGCCCTATGGCTACACCTTC.

The chain has TRBV5-4 and TRBJ1-2, with 8 bases matching TRBD1. Germline CDR1 and CDR2: SGHNT and YYREEE (reference sequence). The CDR3 is 14 amino acids. Trimming at V came to 3 bases and at J to 7 bases, leaving 8 bases not matched to a gene. DNA for the CDR3: TGTGCCAGCAGCTCTTTCGACAGGGGAGCTGGCTACACCTTC. Its translation is CASSSFDRGAGYTF.

This rearrangement joins TRBV2 to TRBJ2-5, with 7 bases lining up with TRBD2. CDR1 and CDR2 from the germline V gene are SNHLY and FYNNEI. V trimming: 7 bases; J trimming: 4 bases; junction bases outside the gene matches: 3. This CDR3 spans 12 amino acids. The CDR3 DNA reads TGTGCCAGCACCATAGCGGGAGAGACCCAGTACTTC. Encoded protein: CASTIAGETQYF.

Only one count was recorded for this clone. The gene calls are TRBV5-6 and TRBJ1-1; D call uncertain. Trimming cost V 2 bases and J 4 bases, with 12 bases left between them. The CDR3 length is 14 residues. The germline V gene encodes CDR1 SGHDT and CDR2 YYEEEE. The CDR3 here is CASSLDQEGTEAFF. DNA for the CDR3: TGTGCCAGCAGCTTAGACCAGGAAGGCACTGAAGCTTTCTTT.

In DNA, the CDR3 is TGCGCCAGCAGCTTGCAACAAAATGAGCAGTTCTTC. It yields the protein CASSLQQNEQFF. The genes are TRBV5-1 and TRBJ2-1; D ambiguous. Trimming shortened V by 1 base and J by 7 bases, and 6 bases separated the two germline ends. Looked up from germline, CDR1 is SGHRS and CDR2 is YFSETQ. There are 12 residues in the CDR3.

The V and J genes are TRBV4-1 and TRBJ1-5, with D possibly being TRBD1 (5 bases). In germline, CDR1 is MGHRA, CDR2 YSYEKL. The CDR3 contains 17 residues. With 1 base removed from V and 1 base from J, the gap between germline ends came to 14 bases. CDR3 bases: TGCGCCAGCAGCCAAGGGATTGCCAGGGAAAGCAATCAGCCCCAGCATTTT. It yields the protein CASSQGIARESNQPQHF.

CDR3 DNA: TGTGCCACCTACCCAGGGGTTGAAGCGAACACCGGGGAGCTGTTTTTT. Residues: CATYPGVEANTGELFF. The chain is built from TRBV19 and TRBJ1-3; perhaps TRBD1 as D (6 bases). The J call is in doubt because the DNA end fits TRBJ2-2 better. Germline V gives CDR1 LNHDA, CDR2 SQIVND (reference sequence). CDR3 length: 16 residues.

This clone was seen a single time. The CDR3 nucleotides are TGTGCCAGCAGGACCGGGACAGGCGATCACTCTGGAAACACCATATATTTT. It is translated as CASRTGTGDHSGNTIYF. The gene calls are TRBV4-2 and TRBJ1-3; 8 bases fit TRBD1. V trimming: 6 bases; J trimming: 0 bases; junction bases outside the gene matches: 10. The CDR3 sequence is 17 residues long. Germline CDR1 is LGHNA and CDR2 is YNFKEQ.

The J gene is TRBJ1-3, the V gene TRBV5-4; 7 positions agree with TRBD1. There are 15 residues in the CDR3. With 6 bases clipped from V and 1 base from J, the junction kept 7 bases outside the gene matches. The germline gives CDR1 SGHNT, CDR2 YYREEE (reference sequence). Here the CDR3 reads CASNFQGGSGNTIYF. DNA for the CDR3: TGTGCCAGCAACTTTCAGGGGGGTTCTGGAAACACCATATATTTT.

The gene calls are TRBV6-1 and TRBJ1-1; 7 bases are a match to TRBD1. The CDR3 length is 14 residues. After removal of 7 bases from V and 1 base from J, the junction contained 6 bases not matched to a gene. Germline values: CDR1 MNHNS, CDR2 SASEGT. The CDR3 spells CASTGAGGNTEAFF. The CDR3 bases are TGTGCCAGCACCGGAGCAGGGGGGAACACTGAAGCTTTCTTT.

The chain uses TRBV6-1 and TRBJ1-4; 7 bases align to TRBD1. The CDR3 totals 14 residues. Trimming cost V 2 bases and J 8 bases; bases outside gene matches: 5. CDR1 MNHNS and CDR2 SASEGT come from the germline V gene. CDR3 nucleotides: TGTGCCAGCAGTGAAAACAGGGGAGGAGAAAAACTGTTTTTT. Protein sequence: CASSENRGGEKLFF.

In this sample, this clone is medium-sized. The chain couples TRBV6-5 to TRBJ1-1, with a tentative D call TRBD1 (5 bases). CDR3 length: 13 amino acids. Per the germline V gene, CDR1 is MNHEY and CDR2 is SVGAGI. V dropped 8 bases and J dropped 4 bases, with 14 bases sitting between them. The CDR3, as DNA: TGTGCCAGCCGGGTCCAGGGTTTCACTGAAGCTTTCTTT. The encoded protein is CASRVQGFTEAFF.

Of note for this clone: Germline and junction disagree at one end, which may indicate a read error. The chain links TRBV7-7 to TRBJ2-5; D remains ambiguous. Germline V lookup: CDR1 SSHAT, CDR2 FNYEAQ (reference sequence). This CDR3 comprises 13 residues. CDR3 residues: CASSPGSFETQYF. The CDR3 nucleotides read TGTGCTAGCAGCCCAGGTAGTTTTGAGACCCAGTACTTC.

This clone was seen only once. CDR3 DNA sequence: TGCAGCGCCCTAACCCCCCCGGTAGAAGCTTTCTTT. It is translated as CSALTPPVEAFF. The genes are TRBV29-1 and TRBJ1-1; D remains ambiguous. With 7 bases removed from V and 8 bases from J, the gap between germline ends came to 17 bases. Germline V gene lookup returns CDR1 SQVTM and CDR2 ANQGSEA. This CDR3 has 12 residues.

J is TRBJ2-3 and V is TRBV29-1; no clear D gene. From germline, CDR1 is SQVTM and CDR2 ANQGSEA. CDR3 size: 13 residues. Trimming stripped 5 bases from V and 2 bases from J, with 11 bases between. CDR3 sequence: CSVLSAVTDTQYF. CDR3 bases: TGCAGCGTTCTGTCTGCGGTCACAGATACGCAGTATTTT.